The clone carrying this TCR beta chain was picked up many times. Its antigen is still unknown. Thyroid ultrasound and orbital computed tomography, with clinical symptoms and serum thyroxine and TRAb, informed diagnoses. Amplified TCR beta CDR3 regions came from RNA transcripts. With the HTBI primer set, the TCR CDR3 went through a first round of RT-PCR. TCRdb analysed the multiplex PCR reads with MiXCR anew, one entry per CDR3 protein. Of around 300,000 distinct CDR3 sequences in the sample, 13% were seen once. This entry comes from a study of T cells in Graves' hyperthyroidism and ophthalmopathy. Study details: Peripheral blood samples were taken at initial diagnosis, prior to any treatment.

Findings and limits, study-wide: Most clonotypes that expanded in the thyroid above 0.001 also showed up in blood. Ophthalmopathy could be told apart from stable hyperthyroidism with a 13 V-J model.

This CDR3 comprises 13 residues. V was trimmed by 5 bases and J by 0 bases, leaving 4 bases between them. Looked up from germline, CDR1 is MNHEY and CDR2 is SVGEGT. The TCR sequence derives from a woman younger than 45 with Graves' hyperthyroidism that later progressed to Graves' ophthalmopathy. The V gene is TRBV6-2 or TRBV6-3, the J gene TRBJ2-2; no reliable D call. The sample was blood. CDR3 sequence: CASSRANTGELFF. The DNA for the CDR3 is TGTGCCAGCAGTCGCGCGAACACCGGGGAGCTGTTTTTT.